This T cell receptor (beta chain) was captured in a study of blood T cell repertoires in COVID-19. The protocol was immunoSEQ multiplex PCR, while the TCRdb copy is restricted to in-frame clones and leaves out a portion. Counted here are under 150,000 clones, 84% occurring once; the ten biggest clones make up about 13%. V lost 5 bases and J lost 2; bases outside the gene matches: 3. The CDR3 has 13 amino acids. Material: peripheral blood. This clonotype originated in a human donor in a cohort sampled during active COVID-19. J is TRBJ2-7 and V is TRBV12-3 or TRBV12-4; 7 bases agree with TRBD1. The CDR3 sequence is CASSDRETYEQYF. The CDR3 nucleotides read TGTGCCAGCAGTGACAGGGAAACCTACGAGCAGTACTTC.